A single sample gave rise to the 14 T cell receptor beta chains below, sequenced in a study of cytomegalovirus exposure and HLA in healthy donors. Primers: 60 Vbeta forward and 13 Jbeta reverse. Only in-frame clones appear in the TCRdb table, and some are missing; sequencing was by immunoSEQ multiplex PCR. The repertoire holds fewer than 200,000 clones, with approximately 84% as singletons. Sequencing was done on a sample of PBMCs. The receptors derive from a young man in good health and CMV-seropositive.

This chain joins TRBV10-3 and TRBJ1-1; D unclear. The CDR3 extends over 13 amino acids. Germline V gives CDR1 ENHRY, CDR2 SYGVKD. Trimming cost V 10 bases and J 1 base, with 13 bases left between them. CDR3 protein: CASQDAGNTEAFF. The CDR3 DNA follows: TGTGCCAGCCAGGATGCAGGGAACACTGAAGCTTTCTTT.

About this clone itself: Germline is not matched at one junction end, which may reflect a read error. The V gene is TRBV20-1, the J gene TRBJ1-2; TRBD1 matches at 9 bases. The CDR3 loop spans 11 amino acids. Per the germline V gene, CDR1 is DFQATT and CDR2 is SNEGSKA (reference sequence). The CDR3 protein is CSARLGTGSHF. As DNA, the CDR3 is TGCAGTGCTAGGCTCGGGACAGGGAGTCACTTC.

Worth noting for this clone: A junction boundary mismatches the germline segment, possibly from a read error. The chain joins TRBV6-1 to TRBJ2-6; 7 bases fit TRBD1. The length of the CDR3 is 16 residues. Per germline, CDR1 MNHNS and CDR2 SASEGT. The CDR3 DNA follows: TGTGCCAGCAGTAAAGCAGGGGGCTCTGGGGCCAACGTCCTGACTTTC. Translated, it gives CASSKAGGSGANVLTF.

This rearrangement joins TRBV12-2 to TRBJ2-7; the listed D gene, TRBD2, was not tested against the DNA. TRBV12-2 has pseudogene status. The CDR3 sequence is 17 residues long. Here the CDR3 DNA reads TGTGCAAGTCGCGCGACGAAGAAGGCCCACGGAGCCTACGAGCAGTACGTC. This translates into CASRATKKAHGAYEQYV.

This chain joins TRBV6-6 and TRBJ1-1; 9 bases match TRBD1. There are 16 residues in the CDR3. Germline V gene data show CDR1 as MNHNY and CDR2 as SVGAGI (reference sequence). The V segment lost 4 bases and the J segment 2 bases; nucleotides outside the gene matches: 8. CDR3 in DNA: TGTGCCAGCAGTTCGACCGGGACAGGGAAAAACACTGAAGCTTTCTTT. Its protein product is CASSSTGTGKNTEAFF.

The chain carries TRBV2 and TRBJ1-3; 7 positions agree with TRBD1. The V gene end was trimmed by 6 bases and the J gene end by 3 bases; junction bases not matched to a gene: 8. Germline V lookup: CDR1 SNHLY, CDR2 FYNNEI. This CDR3 contains 15 residues. CDR3 in DNA: TGTGCCAGCAGAGCGCAGGGGGTTTATGGAAACACCATATATTTT. Amino acid sequence: CASRAQGVYGNTIYF.

The J gene is TRBJ2-5, the V gene TRBV5-4; TRBD2 matches 8 bases. The V and J ends lost 4 bases and 4 bases, in that order; junction bases with no gene match: 6. CDR3 size: 14 residues. The V gene's germline CDR1 is SGHNT and CDR2 YYREEE (reference sequence). CDR3 region: CASSSREGRETQYF. The CDR3 DNA reads TGTGCCAGCAGCAGCCGGGAGGGTAGAGAGACCCAGTACTTC.

The chain employs TRBV19 and TRBJ2-2; 11 bases are shared with TRBD2. Trimming cost V 3 bases and J 8 bases; bases outside gene matches: 8. The CDR3 loop spans 16 amino acids. CDR1 and CDR2 (germline): LNHDA, SQIVND (reference sequence). The CDR3 nucleotides are TGTGCCAGTAGTATTTTAGCGGGAGGGCCTGGGGGGGAGCTGTTTTTT. Protein: CASSILAGGPGGELFF.

This sequence joins TRBV9 and TRBJ2-2, with TRBD2 identical over 12 bases. V lost 4 bases and J lost 5; bases outside the gene matches: 9. The CDR3 sequence is 17 residues long. The germline V gene has CDR1 SGDLS and CDR2 YYNGEE. DNA for the CDR3: TGTGCCAGCAGCCCCGAACTAGCGGGAGGCGGGACCGGGGAGCTGTTTTTT. This codes for CASSPELAGGGTGELFF.

This rearrangement joins TRBV6-5 to TRBJ1-5; tentative D call: TRBD1 (5 bases). Trimming took 6 bases from V and 4 from J, leaving 16 bases between them. This CDR3 has 15 amino acids. The germline V gene has CDR1 MNHEY and CDR2 SVGAGI. The CDR3 bases are TGTGCCAGCAGCCCGGGGGGAGGTGAAAATCAGCCCCAGCATTTT. Its protein product is CASSPGGGENQPQHF.

V usage is TRBV5-1 and J usage is TRBJ1-2; tentatively, D is TRBD1 (5 bases). CDR3 length: 14 residues. From germline, CDR1 is SGHRS and CDR2 YFSETQ. V dropped 2 bases and J dropped 8 bases, with 16 bases sitting between them. The CDR3 DNA reads TGCGCCAGCAGCTTCGCTCGGCAGGGCGGCGGCTACACCTTC. Residues: CASSFARQGGGYTF.

The rearrangement links TRBV7-2 to TRBJ2-1; 9 bases match TRBD2. CDR1 SGHTA and CDR2 FQGNSA come from the germline V gene. Unmatched junction bases numbered 4, after V lost 1 base and J lost 6 bases. This CDR3 is 15 amino acids long. The CDR3 region has the DNA TGTGCCAGCAGCTTAGGGACTAGCGTAACCAATGAGCAGTTCTTC. Translating it yields CASSLGTSVTNEQFF.

The chain combines TRBV9 with TRBJ1-2; D call uncertain. From germline, CDR1 is SGDLS and CDR2 YYNGEE. The CDR3 loop spans 14 amino acids. V lost 0 bases, J lost 5 bases, and 11 bases lay in between. DNA for the CDR3: TGTGCCAGCAGCGTAGGAGGAGTACCGTATGGCTACACCTTC. It is translated as CASSVGGVPYGYTF.

This clone was seen just once. V is TRBV15 and J is TRBJ2-7; D uncertain. The CDR3 consists of 13 residues. Germline V CDR1 and CDR2: LNHNV, YYDKDF (reference sequence). Trimming left V 0 bases short and J 4 bases short, with 7 bases between. The CDR3 reads CATSRDPRYEQYF. CDR3 DNA: TGTGCCACCAGCAGAGATCCCCGTTACGAGCAGTACTTC.